These 4 T cell receptor beta chains were sequenced from one sample in a study of CD8+CD57+ T cells in acquired aplastic anemia. Profiling that covered TCR beta VDJ and CDR3 relied on genomic DNA as its template. TCRdb reanalysed the reads using MiXCR and keeps one entry per CDR3 protein. The sample lists approximately 200,000 distinct CDR3 sequences, about half seen once, with just under 20% in the top ten. It was patients with CD8+CD57+ cell expansion by flow cytometry who were chosen for sequencing. Sequencing was performed on sorted CD4+, CD8+, or CD8+CD57+ T cells (not recorded which) from PBMCs. The receptors were gathered from a human donor with aplastic anemia.

The rearrangement uses TRBV5-1 and TRBJ2-7; a possible D gene is TRBD2 (5 bases). The V end was cut by 3 bases, the J end by 4 bases, with 20 bases between. From germline, CDR1 is SGHRS and CDR2 YFSETQ. The CDR3 is 16 residues long. CDR3 sequence: CASSSNPLGEAYEQYF. CDR3 in DNA: TGCGCCAGCAGCTCCAATCCTCTCGGGGAAGCATACGAGCAGTACTTC.

Ten or more counts support this clonotype. The chain links TRBV11-2 to TRBJ2-7; D may correspond to TRBD1 or TRBD2 (5 bases each). V was cut by 5 bases and J by 7 bases, with 18 bases left in between. Germline-derived CDR1 and CDR2 are SGHAT and FQNNGV. This CDR3 contains 14 residues. The CDR3 DNA sequence: TGTGCCAGCAGCCCGGGGACGGCCTCGCGGGAGCAGTACTTC. Amino acid sequence: CASSPGTASREQYF. Full variable domain (missing parts from reference TRBV11-2 and TRBJ2-7): EAGVAQSPRYKIIEKRQSVAFWCNPISGHATLYWYQQILGQGPKLLIQFQNNGVVDDSQLPKDRFSAERLKGVDSTLKIQPAKLEDSAVYLCASSPGTASREQYFGPGTRLTVT.

CDR3 sequence: CASSGAARNTIYF. CDR3 coding DNA: TGCGCCAGCAGTGGGGCAGCGAGAAACACCATATATTTT. V is TRBV5-1 and J is TRBJ1-3, with D tentatively TRBD1 (5 bases). Germline V gene sequence: CDR1 SGHRS, CDR2 YFSETQ. V dropped 5 bases and J dropped 5 bases, with 11 bases sitting between them. The CDR3 loop spans 13 amino acids.

Turning to this clonotype: The conserved phenylalanine or tryptophan normally closing the CDR3 is absent here, so this likely arose from a read error. V is TRBV12-3 or TRBV12-4 and J is TRBJ2-7; tentative D call: TRBD1 (5 bases). V was cut by 3 bases and J by 3 bases, with 9 bases left in between. The CDR3 totals 13 residues. The CDR3 here is CASSFGAIYEQYP. The CDR3 nucleotides are TGTGCCAGCAGTTTTGGGGCCATCTACGAGCAGTACCCC.